Following are 32 T cell receptor beta chains from one sample sequenced in a study of cytomegalovirus exposure and HLA in healthy donors. Assay: immunoSEQ multiplex PCR; the TCRdb copy retains only in-frame clones and omits some. The sample has around 170,000 clones; around 84% are singletons. Sample: PBMCs. The origin of the receptors is a man aged 18-30 years in good health and CMV-seropositive.

The V gene is TRBV10-3, the J gene TRBJ1-1, with D perhaps matching TRBD1 (5 bases). The germline V and J ends were trimmed by 5 bases and 5 bases, with 12 bases remaining between them. This CDR3 contains 13 residues. CDR1 is ENHRY, CDR2 SYGVKD, per germline. The CDR3 DNA is TGTGCCATCAGTACCATAGGGGAAACTGAAGCTTTCTTT. Protein product: CAISTIGETEAFF.

In its sample, this clone was seen once. The chain combines TRBV7-2 with TRBJ2-7; the match to TRBD2 covers 8 bases. V gave up 5 bases and J gave up 5 bases; unmatched junction bases: 5. The CDR3 spans 13 residues. In germline, CDR1 is SGHTA, CDR2 FQGNSA. The CDR3 bases are TGTGCCAGCAGCCCGGGAGGGAGCGACGAGCAGTACTTC. Amino acids: CASSPGGSDEQYF.

J is TRBJ2-7 and V is TRBV30; D is perhaps TRBD1 (5 bases). The V end was cut by 4 bases, the J end by 5 bases, with 12 bases between. Germline loops: CDR1 GTSNPN, CDR2 SVGIG (reference sequence). The CDR3 runs 12 residues. The CDR3 sequence: CAWTGHGDEQYF. CDR3 DNA sequence: TGTGCCTGGACCGGACACGGAGACGAGCAGTACTTC.

This chain uses TRBV7-8 with TRBJ1-5; no definite D call. V was pared by 3 bases and J by 3 bases, with 6 bases between. The CDR3 covers 13 residues. The germline V gene encodes CDR1 SGHVS and CDR2 FQNEAQ. The CDR3, as DNA: TGTGCCAGCAGCTTGGACTACAATCAGCCCCAGCATTTT. It yields the protein CASSLDYNQPQHF.

The V and J genes are TRBV28 and TRBJ1-5, with TRBD1 identical over 7 bases. J lost 4 bases, V lost 4 bases, and 1 base had no gene match. Germline V gene data show CDR1 as MDHEN and CDR2 as SYDVKM. The CDR3 is made up of 13 amino acids. The CDR3 coding sequence is TGTGCCAGCAGTTCCAGGGGGAATCAGCCCCAGCATTTT. Protein product: CASSSRGNQPQHF. Full variable domain (missing parts from reference TRBV28 and TRBJ1-5): DVKVTQSSRYLVKRTGEKVFLECVQDMDHENMFWYRQDPGLGLRLIYFSYDVKMKEKGDIPEGYSVSREKKERFSLILESASTNQTSMYLCASSSRGNQPQHFGDGTRLSIL.

The V call is TRBV30, the J call TRBJ1-2; TRBD1 is a possible D gene (6 bases). The CDR3 has 15 residues. CDR1 is GTSNPN and CDR2 is SVGIG in the germline V gene (reference sequence). Trimming stripped 2 bases from V and 12 bases from J, with 25 bases between. Here the CDR3 DNA reads TGTGCCTGGAGTAGGGGAACAGGGCCACTAGCGAAGGACACCTTC. Translated: CAWSRGTGPLAKDTF.

This clone is a singleton in its sample. V and J are TRBV7-9 and TRBJ2-7, with TRBD2 matching over 7 bases. Germline loops: CDR1 SEHNR, CDR2 FQNEAQ (reference sequence). V lost 3 bases to trimming and J lost 0 bases; unmatched junction nucleotides: 11. There are 17 residues in the CDR3. The CDR3: CASSFPPSGRVSYEQYF. CDR3 in DNA: TGTGCCAGCAGCTTCCCCCCTAGCGGCCGGGTCTCCTACGAGCAGTACTTC.

The rearrangement uses TRBV5-1 and TRBJ2-3, with TRBD1 identical over 10 bases. Germline V lookup: CDR1 SGHRS, CDR2 YFSETQ. The ends lost 4 bases at V and 0 bases at J; junction bases unmatched: 5. There are 16 residues in the CDR3. The CDR3 bases are TGCGCCAGCAGCACCAGGACAGGGGGGAGCACAGATACGCAGTATTTT. Translation: CASSTRTGGSTDTQYF.

The chain uses TRBV5-1 and TRBJ2-7; the match to TRBD1 covers 7 bases. CDR3 length: 15 residues. The germline V gene encodes CDR1 SGHRS and CDR2 YFSETQ. J lost 2 bases, V lost 0 bases, and 5 bases had no gene match. CDR3: CASSLALGQTYEQYF. The CDR3 nucleotides are TGCGCCAGCAGCTTGGCATTGGGACAGACCTACGAGCAGTACTTC.

The rearrangement uses TRBV28 and TRBJ1-2, with 7 bases aligning to TRBD1. The CDR3 is made up of 15 amino acids. V was pared by 4 bases and J by 5 bases, with 10 bases of the junction left unmatched. The germline gives CDR1 MDHEN, CDR2 SYDVKM. CDR3: CASSSLSDRLYGYTF. CDR3 in DNA: TGTGCCAGCAGTTCCCTCTCGGACAGGTTATATGGCTACACCTTC.

This clone was found once. Written as DNA, the CDR3 is TGCAGCGCCCGGGAGGGTGCCTACAATGAGCAGTTCTTC. It encodes CSAREGAYNEQFF. The rearrangement links TRBV29-1 to TRBJ2-1; 8 nucleotides line up with TRBD2. The CDR3 is 13 residues long. Germline trimming cut 7 bases from V and 2 bases from J; bases unmatched to any gene: 4. The germline gives CDR1 SQVTM, CDR2 ANQGSEA.

The chain couples TRBV4-1 to TRBJ2-7, with TRBD1 matching 7 bases. The V gene end was trimmed by 0 bases and the J gene end by 2 bases; junction bases not matched to a gene: 7. Germline CDR1 MGHRA, CDR2 YSYEKL. This CDR3 contains 16 residues. This CDR3 is CASSQDRGQGAYEQYF. Written as DNA, the CDR3 is TGCGCCAGCAGCCAAGATAGGGGCCAGGGGGCCTACGAGCAGTACTTC.

At least ten counts were recorded for this clone. The chain recombines TRBV6-1 with TRBJ2-7, with D possibly being TRBD2 (5 bases). The germline CDR1 and CDR2 sequences are MNHNS and SASEGT. V lost 6 bases and J lost 2, with 14 bases in between. The length of the CDR3 is 14 residues. DNA for the CDR3: TGTGCCAGCAGCCTTCTAGCTGCAACCTACGAGCAGTACTTC. As protein: CASSLLAATYEQYF.

This chain joins TRBV5-4 and TRBJ1-2, with D perhaps matching TRBD1 (5 bases). CDR1 and CDR2 (germline): SGHNT, YYREEE (reference sequence). The CDR3 has 11 amino acids. Trimming removed 6 bases from V and 6 bases from J, with 9 bases in between. This CDR3 is CASTEGNGYTF. The CDR3 nucleotides read TGTGCCAGCACGGAGGGGAATGGCTACACCTTC. The full variable domain, in which reference TRBV5-4 and TRBJ1-2 provide the parts outside the CDR3, is ETGVTQSPTHLIKTRGQQVTLRCSSQSGHNTVSWYQQALGQGPQFIFQYYREEENGRGNFPPRFSGLQFPNYSSELNVNALELDDSALYLCASTEGNGYTFGSGTRLTVV.

The V gene is TRBV28, the J gene TRBJ1-3; no clear D gene. CDR3 size: 13 residues. The germline V and J ends were trimmed by 6 bases and 0 bases, with 6 bases remaining between them. Germline CDR1 and CDR2: MDHEN and SYDVKM. The CDR3 reads CASREASGNTIYF. In nucleotides, the CDR3 is TGTGCCAGCAGAGAAGCCTCTGGAAACACCATATATTTT.

The gene calls are TRBV7-3 and TRBJ1-5; a weak D match, TRBD1 (6 bases). V lost 3 bases and J lost 2, with 17 bases in between. The CDR3 consists of 17 residues. Germline V CDR1 and CDR2: SGHTA, FQGTGA. The CDR3: CASSFSRGGIRNQPQHF. The DNA for the CDR3 is TGTGCCAGCAGCTTCTCTCGGGGGGGCATTCGCAATCAGCCCCAGCATTTT.

This rearrangement joins TRBV6-5 to TRBJ2-3; tentatively, D is TRBD1 (6 bases). CDR3 size: 14 residues. V was clipped by 5 bases and J by 2 bases, with 11 bases between them. Germline-derived CDR1 and CDR2 are MNHEY and SVGAGI. CDR3 nucleotides: TGTGCCAGCAGTGGTACAGGGCACACAGATACGCAGTATTTT. It encodes CASSGTGHTDTQYF.

The count of this clone is one. The genes are TRBV11-2 and TRBJ2-6; perhaps TRBD1 as D (5 bases). Between the trimmed V and J ends, which lost 3 bases and 0 bases, there was a span of 12 bases. CDR1 is SGHAT and CDR2 is FQNNGV in the germline V gene. The CDR3 contains 17 residues. The CDR3, as DNA: TGTGCCAGCAGCTTGAGACAGTTCCACTCTGGGGCCAACGTCCTGACTTTC. This encodes CASSLRQFHSGANVLTF.

The chain links TRBV7-2 to TRBJ2-7; tentative D call: TRBD1 (5 bases). The length of the CDR3 is 12 residues. V was trimmed by 3 bases and J by 3 bases, leaving 6 bases between them. The germline V gene encodes CDR1 SGHTA and CDR2 FQGNSA. CDR3 amino acids: CASSFTGYEQYF. The CDR3 nucleotides are TGTGCCAGCAGCTTCACAGGCTACGAGCAGTACTTC.

The rearrangement uses TRBV5-1 and TRBJ2-2; a weak D match, TRBD1 (6 bases). Germline V gene sequence: CDR1 SGHRS, CDR2 YFSETQ. The CDR3 is 14 amino acids. Trimming removed 6 bases from V and 0 bases from J, with 9 bases in between. The CDR3 sequence is CASMGAANTGELFF. The DNA of the CDR3 is TGCGCCAGCATGGGGGCTGCGAACACCGGGGAGCTGTTTTTT.

DNA of the CDR3: TGCGCCAGCAGCTTGACTCGGGGAGGGGATTCACCCCTCCACTTT. This gives the protein CASSLTRGGDSPLHF. The chain combines TRBV5-1 with TRBJ1-6, with TRBD1 as a possible D gene (5 bases). Trimming left V 1 base short and J 8 bases short, with 13 bases between. Germline loops: CDR1 SGHRS, CDR2 YFSETQ. This CDR3 spans 15 amino acids.

This sequence joins TRBV2 and TRBJ2-1; possible D gene TRBD1, 6 bases. V gave up 6 bases and J gave up 0 bases, with 12 bases separating them. The CDR3 is made up of 15 amino acids. Germline CDR1 SNHLY, CDR2 FYNNEI. The CDR3 coding sequence is TGTGCCAGCAGGAAAGGGGGTAGCTCCTACAATGAGCAGTTCTTC. This translates into CASRKGGSSYNEQFF.

This clone has a single count. The chain couples TRBV7-2 to TRBJ2-3; D not resolved. Trimming took 4 bases from V and 2 from J, leaving 4 bases between them. The CDR3 runs 12 residues. CDR1 is SGHTA, CDR2 FQGNSA, per germline. The CDR3 protein is CASSSFTDTQYF. The CDR3 DNA sequence: TGTGCCAGCAGCTCCTTCACAGATACGCAGTATTTT.

This clone was observed a single time. The genes are TRBV14 and TRBJ2-1; 9 nucleotides align to TRBD1. The CDR3 is 17 amino acids. Losses at the gene ends were 0 bases for V and 8 bases for J; bases not matched to a gene: 11. Germline V gene sequence: CDR1 SGHDN, CDR2 FVKESK. In DNA, the CDR3 is TGTGCCAGCAGCCAAGATCGGGGAGGGGACAGGGAGTATGAGCAGTTCTTC. Protein product: CASSQDRGGDREYEQFF.

The rearrangement links TRBV6-1 to TRBJ2-7, with D tentatively TRBD1 (6 bases). The germline V gene has CDR1 MNHNS and CDR2 SASEGT. Trimming took 6 bases from V and 2 from J, leaving 14 bases between them. The CDR3 spans 14 residues. The CDR3 DNA reads as TGTGCCAGCAGCGGGGACCGGGACACCTACGAGCAGTACTTC. It is translated as CASSGDRDTYEQYF.

This chain connects TRBV11-3 to TRBJ2-7; 7 nucleotides match TRBD1. The CDR3 sequence is 14 residues long. Germline V gives CDR1 SGHNT, CDR2 YENEEA. V lost 5 bases to trimming and J lost 3 bases; unmatched junction nucleotides: 7. CDR3 DNA: TGTGCCAGCAGCCCTCTTCAGGGGGACTACGAGCAGTACTTC. The encoded protein is CASSPLQGDYEQYF.

This clone has only one observation. The chain combines TRBV4-1 with TRBJ1-2; no definite D call. Per germline, CDR1 MGHRA and CDR2 YSYEKL. The CDR3 spans 13 residues. Trimming removed 1 base at V and 7 bases at J, with 10 bases between. CDR3 sequence reads: CASSQGSRGGYTF. CDR3 sequence (DNA): TGCGCCAGCAGCCAAGGATCCCGGGGTGGCTACACCTTC.

For this clone: Other DNA sequences of this sample code for an identical CDR3. The chain couples TRBV6-1 to TRBJ2-5, with 13 bases aligning to TRBD2. Trimming removed 4 bases from V and 1 base from J; junction bases left unmatched: 0. Per germline, CDR1 MNHNS and CDR2 SASEGT. This CDR3 comprises 15 residues. This CDR3 reads CASSGLAGGQETQYF. CDR3 sequence (DNA): TGTGCCAGCAGTGGACTAGCGGGAGGCCAAGAGACCCAGTACTTC.

This chain connects TRBV11-3 to TRBJ1-1; D is possibly TRBD1 (5 bases). V was clipped by 2 bases and J by 5 bases, with 18 bases between them. The CDR3 runs 16 residues. Germline CDR1 is SGHNT and CDR2 is YENEEA. The CDR3 protein is CASSLPTGGGNTEAFF. In DNA form, the CDR3 reads TGTGCCAGCAGCTTACCGACCGGGGGGGGGAATACTGAAGCTTTCTTT.

This rearrangement joins TRBV5-6 to TRBJ2-1, with 10 bases that match TRBD1. The J segment lost 8 bases and the V segment lost 2 bases, leaving 10 bases of the junction unmatched. The germline CDR1 and CDR2 sequences are SGHDT and YYEEEE. The CDR3 covers 16 residues. The CDR3 coding sequence is TGTGCCAGCAGCTTCGGGGGACAGGGGTGGGGTTATGAGCAGTTCTTC. Protein product: CASSFGGQGWGYEQFF. The whole variable domain, filled in from reference TRBV5-6 and TRBJ2-1, reads DAGVTQSPTHLIKTRGQQVTLRCSPKSGHDTVSWYQQALGQGPQFIFQYYEEEERQRGNFPDRFSGHQFPNYSSELNVNALLLGDSALYLCASSFGGQGWGYEQFFGPGTRLTVL.

The chain joins TRBV2 to TRBJ1-3; 7 bases match TRBD1. J gave up 4 bases and V 4 bases, and 13 bases lay outside the gene matches. Germline values: CDR1 SNHLY, CDR2 FYNNEI. This CDR3 contains 17 residues. The CDR3 bases are TGTGCCAGCAGTGGAGACAGGGTGAACAGCGCCGGAAACACCATATATTTT. Its protein product is CASSGDRVNSAGNTIYF. Filled out from reference TRBV2 and TRBJ1-3, the complete variable domain reads EPEVTQTPSHQVTQMGQEVILRCVPISNHLYFYWYRQILGQKVEFLVSFYNNEISEKSEIFDDQFSVERPDGSNFTLKIRSTKLEDSAMYFCASSGDRVNSAGNTIYFGEGSWLTVV.

The chain combines TRBV28 with TRBJ2-7; 13 bases match TRBD2. CDR3 length: 17 amino acids. Germline V lookup: CDR1 MDHEN, CDR2 SYDVKM. J was trimmed by 2 bases and V by 6 bases; bases with no gene match: 10. The DNA for the CDR3 is TGTGCCAGCAGCTTTATCGGACTAGCGGGAGACGCCTACGAGCAGTACTTC. Translated, it gives CASSFIGLAGDAYEQYF.